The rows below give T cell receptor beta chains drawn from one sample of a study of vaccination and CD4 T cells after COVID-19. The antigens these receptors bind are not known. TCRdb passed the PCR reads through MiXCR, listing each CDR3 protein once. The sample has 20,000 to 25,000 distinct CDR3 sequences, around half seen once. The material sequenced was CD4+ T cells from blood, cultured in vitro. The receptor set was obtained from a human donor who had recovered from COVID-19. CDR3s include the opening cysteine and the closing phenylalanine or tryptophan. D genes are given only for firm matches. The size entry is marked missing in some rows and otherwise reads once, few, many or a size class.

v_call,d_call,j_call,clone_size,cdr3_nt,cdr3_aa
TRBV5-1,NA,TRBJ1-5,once,TGCGCCAGCAGCTCAGGGGACAATCAGCCCCAGCATTTT,CASSSGDNQPQHF
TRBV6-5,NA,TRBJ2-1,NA,TGTGCCAGCAGTTACGGAGACTCCGGGGGAGTCTTAGAGCAGTTCTTC,CASSYGDSGGVLEQFF
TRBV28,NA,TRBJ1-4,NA,TGTGCCAGCAGCAATCTCCTGGGAAAACTGTTTTTT,CASSNLLGKLFF
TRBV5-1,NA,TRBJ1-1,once,TGCGCCAGCAACGCGGGGTCAACTGAAGCTTTCTTT,CASNAGSTEAFF
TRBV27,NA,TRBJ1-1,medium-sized,TGTGCCAGCAGTTTATTCGCGAACACTGAAGCTTTCTTT,CASSLFANTEAFF
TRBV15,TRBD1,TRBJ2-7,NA,TGTGCCACCAGGGAGGACAGGGGAGGCTACGAGCAGTACTTC,CATREDRGGYEQYF
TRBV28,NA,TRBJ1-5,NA,TGTGCCAGCAGGAGACAATTCCCTAATCAGCCCCAGCATTTT,CASRRQFPNQPQHF
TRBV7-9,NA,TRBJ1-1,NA,TGTGCCAGCAGCCCCCTTTCCACTGAAGCTTTCTTT,CASSPLSTEAFF
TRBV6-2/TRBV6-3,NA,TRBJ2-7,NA,TGTGCCAGCAGTTACTGGGGAGCCCAGCCTCCCGAGCAGTACTTC,CASSYWGAQPPEQYF
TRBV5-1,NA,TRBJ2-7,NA,TGCGCCAGCAGCTTAGGCGTATCCTACGAGCAGTACTTC,CASSLGVSYEQYF
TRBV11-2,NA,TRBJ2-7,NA,TGTGCCAGCAGCTTAGATTTCGGCGAGCAGTACTTC,CASSLDFGEQYF
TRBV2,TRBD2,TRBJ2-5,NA,TGTGCCAGCAGTGGAAATAGCGGGGCCCAAGAGACCCAGTACTTC,CASSGNSGAQETQYF
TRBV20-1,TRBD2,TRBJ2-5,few,TGCAGTGCTAGATACGGGAGGCAGGCCGAGACCCAGTACTTC,CSARYGRQAETQYF
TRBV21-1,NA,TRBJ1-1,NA,TGTGCCAGCACCCACATAAGGAGGACAGGGACCACTGAAGCTTTCTTT,CASTHIRRTGTTEAFF
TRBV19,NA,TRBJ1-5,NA,TGTGCCAGTCACGAGAATAGCAATCAGCCCCAGCATTTT,CASHENSNQPQHF
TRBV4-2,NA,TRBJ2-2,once,TGTGCCAGCCAGGGGTATGAGGCGGCCACCGGGGAGCTGTTTTTT,CASQGYEAATGELFF
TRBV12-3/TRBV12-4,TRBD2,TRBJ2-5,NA,TGTGCCAGCAGTTTGTTGCTAGCGGGAGCCCTGACCCAAGAGACCCAGTACTTC,CASSLLLAGALTQETQYF
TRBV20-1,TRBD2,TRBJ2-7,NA,TGCAGTACACCGGGACTAGCGGACGAGCAGTACTTC,CSTPGLADEQYF
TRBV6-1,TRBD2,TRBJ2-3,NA,TGTGCCAGCAGTGATCTAGCGGGCGATTTCACAGATACGCAGTATTTT,CASSDLAGDFTDTQYF
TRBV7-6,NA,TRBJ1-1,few,TGTGCCAGCAGCTCACAGGGAGGTACTGAAGCTTTCTTT,CASSSQGGTEAFF
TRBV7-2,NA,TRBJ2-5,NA,TGTGCCAGCAGCGGTACCGGGACTGCAGAGACCCAGTACTTC,CASSGTGTAETQYF
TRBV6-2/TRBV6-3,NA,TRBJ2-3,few,TGTGCCAGCAGCCCACCGGAGAATACGCAGTATTTT,CASSPPENTQYF
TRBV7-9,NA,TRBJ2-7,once,TGTGCCAGCAGCTTCGACAGTTCCCACAACGAGCAGTACTTC,CASSFDSSHNEQYF
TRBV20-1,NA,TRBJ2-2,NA,TGCAGTGCTAGGGGCGGGTCGAACACCGGGGAGCTGTTTTTT,CSARGGSNTGELFF
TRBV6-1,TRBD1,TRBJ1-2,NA,TGTGCCAGCATTAGCAGACAGGGGTACAACTATGGCTACACCTTC,CASISRQGYNYGYTF
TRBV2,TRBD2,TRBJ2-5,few,TGTGCCAGCAGGGGGACTAGCGGGAGACCCCAAGAGACCCAGTACTTC,CASRGTSGRPQETQYF
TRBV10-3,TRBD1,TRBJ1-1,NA,TGTGCCATCAGTGGACAGGGAGTTGCTTTCTTT,CAISGQGVAFF
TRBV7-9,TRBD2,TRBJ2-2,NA,TGTGCCAGCAGCAACTCCGCGGGAGGGAACACCGGGGAGCTGTTTTTT,CASSNSAGGNTGELFF
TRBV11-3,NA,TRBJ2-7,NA,TGTGCCAGCAGCTTAGAGTCGAGGGGCTACGAGCAGTACTTC,CASSLESRGYEQYF
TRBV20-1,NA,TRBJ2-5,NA,TGCAGTGCTAGACCATATACAGGGTGGGAGACCCAGTACTTC,CSARPYTGWETQYF
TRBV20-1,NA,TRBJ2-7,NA,TGCAGTGCTACCCCGCGGGGCTTCACCTACGAGCAGTACTTC,CSATPRGFTYEQYF
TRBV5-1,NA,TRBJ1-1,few,TGCGCCAGCAGCGGGACTGCGAACACTGAAGCTTTCTTT,CASSGTANTEAFF
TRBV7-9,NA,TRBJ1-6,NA,TGTGCCAGCAGCTTTGACACCAATAATTCACCCCTCCACTTT,CASSFDTNNSPLHF
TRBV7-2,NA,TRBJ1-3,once,TGTGCCAGCAGCTTGGTGGGGGACTCTGGAAACACCATATATTTT,CASSLVGDSGNTIYF
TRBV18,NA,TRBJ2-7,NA,TGTGCCAGCTCACCACCATCTACAGGGTCCTACGAGCAGTACTTC,CASSPPSTGSYEQYF
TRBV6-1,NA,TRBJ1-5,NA,TGTGCCAGCAGCCACTACCCCCAAGGGACTAGCATCCCGCAGCCCCAGCATTTT,CASSHYPQGTSIPQPQHF
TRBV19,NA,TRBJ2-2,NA,TGTGCCAGTAGTATAGTCAGGGCGAACACCGGGGAGCTGTTTTTT,CASSIVRANTGELFF
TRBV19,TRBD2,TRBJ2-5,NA,TGTGCCAGTAGTGCGAGCGGGGCGGGGACCCAGTACTTC,CASSASGAGTQYF
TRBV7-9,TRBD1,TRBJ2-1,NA,TGTGCCAGCAGCTTAGACAGGGGGTTAAGCTCCTACAATGAGCAGTTCTTC,CASSLDRGLSSYNEQFF
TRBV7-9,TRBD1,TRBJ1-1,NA,TGTGCCAGCAGCCCCTACAGGGGGCGGTTGAGCACTGAAGCTTTCTTT,CASSPYRGRLSTEAFF